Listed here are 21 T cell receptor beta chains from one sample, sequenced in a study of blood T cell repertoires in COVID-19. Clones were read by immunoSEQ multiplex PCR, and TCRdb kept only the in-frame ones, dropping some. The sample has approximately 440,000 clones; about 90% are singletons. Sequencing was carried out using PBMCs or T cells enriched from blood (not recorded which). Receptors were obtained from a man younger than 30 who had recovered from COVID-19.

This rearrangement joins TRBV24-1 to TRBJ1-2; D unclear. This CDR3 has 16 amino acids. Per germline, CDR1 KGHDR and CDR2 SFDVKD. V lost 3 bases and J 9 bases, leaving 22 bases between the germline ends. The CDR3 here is CATSDVRARGSVSYTF. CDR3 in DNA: TGTGCCACCAGTGATGTCCGGGCGAGAGGGAGTGTTAGCTACACCTTC.

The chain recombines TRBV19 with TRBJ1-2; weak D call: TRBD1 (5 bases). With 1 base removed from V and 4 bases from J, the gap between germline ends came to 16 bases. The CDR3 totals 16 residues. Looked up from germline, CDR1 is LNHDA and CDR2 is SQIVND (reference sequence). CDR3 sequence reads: CASSIVAGRVVYGYTF. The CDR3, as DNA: TGTGCCAGTAGTATAGTCGCAGGGAGGGTTGTCTATGGCTACACCTTC.

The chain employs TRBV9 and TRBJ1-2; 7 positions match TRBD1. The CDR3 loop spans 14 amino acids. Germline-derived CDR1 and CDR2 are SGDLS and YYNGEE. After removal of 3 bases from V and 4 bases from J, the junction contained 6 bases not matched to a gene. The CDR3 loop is CASSESGGLYGYTF. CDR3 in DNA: TGTGCCAGCAGCGAATCAGGGGGTCTCTATGGCTACACCTTC.

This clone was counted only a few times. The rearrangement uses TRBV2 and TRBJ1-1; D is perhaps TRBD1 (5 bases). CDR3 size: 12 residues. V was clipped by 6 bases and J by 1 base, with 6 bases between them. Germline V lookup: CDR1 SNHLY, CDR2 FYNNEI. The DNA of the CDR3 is TGTGCCAGCAGGGGGGGGAACACTGAAGCTTTCTTT. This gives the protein CASRGGNTEAFF.

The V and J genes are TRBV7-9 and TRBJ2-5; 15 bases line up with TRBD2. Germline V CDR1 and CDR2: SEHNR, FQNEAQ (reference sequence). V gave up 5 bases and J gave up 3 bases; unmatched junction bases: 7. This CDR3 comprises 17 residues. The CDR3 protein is CASSTRTSGGVEETQYF. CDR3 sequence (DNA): TGTGCCAGCAGCACCCGGACTAGCGGGGGGGTGGAAGAGACCCAGTACTTC.

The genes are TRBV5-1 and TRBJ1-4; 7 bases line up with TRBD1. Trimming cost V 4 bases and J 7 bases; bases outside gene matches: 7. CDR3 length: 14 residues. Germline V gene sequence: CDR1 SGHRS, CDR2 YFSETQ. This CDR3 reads CASSGGQPAEKLFF. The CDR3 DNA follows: TGCGCCAGCAGCGGGGGACAGCCAGCTGAAAAACTGTTTTTT. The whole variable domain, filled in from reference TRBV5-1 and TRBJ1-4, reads KAGVTQTPRYLIKTRGQQVTLSCSPISGHRSVSWYQQTPGQGLQFLFEYFSETQRNKGNFPGRFSGRQFSNSRSEMNVSTLELGDSALYLCASSGGQPAEKLFFGSGTQLSVL.

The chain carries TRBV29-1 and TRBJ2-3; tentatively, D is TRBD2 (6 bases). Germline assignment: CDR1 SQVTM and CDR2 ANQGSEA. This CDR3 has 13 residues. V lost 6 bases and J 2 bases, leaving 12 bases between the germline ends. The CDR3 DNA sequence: TGCAGCGTCGCCCGGGGGTACACAGATACGCAGTATTTT. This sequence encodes CSVARGYTDTQYF.

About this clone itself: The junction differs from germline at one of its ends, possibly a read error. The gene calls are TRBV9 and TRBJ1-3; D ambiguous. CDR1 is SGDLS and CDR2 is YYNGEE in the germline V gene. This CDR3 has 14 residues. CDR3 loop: CASSVDPDGDTIYF. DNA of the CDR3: TGTGCCAGCAGCGTAGACCCTGATGGAGACACCATATATTTT.

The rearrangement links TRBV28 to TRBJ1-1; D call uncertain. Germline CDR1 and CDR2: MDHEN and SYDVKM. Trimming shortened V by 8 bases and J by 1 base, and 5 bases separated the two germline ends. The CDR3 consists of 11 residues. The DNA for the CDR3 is TGTGCCAGCGCCAGGAACACTGAAGCTTTCTTT. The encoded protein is CASARNTEAFF.

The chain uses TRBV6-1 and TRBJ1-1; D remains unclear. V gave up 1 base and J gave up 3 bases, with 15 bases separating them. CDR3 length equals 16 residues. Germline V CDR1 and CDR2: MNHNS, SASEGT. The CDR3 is CASSEVVSVYDTEAFF. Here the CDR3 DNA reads TGTGCCAGCAGTGAAGTTGTATCGGTTTATGACACTGAAGCTTTCTTT.

Here the CDR3 DNA reads TGTGCCAGCAGTTTGCCACAGGGGAACTACAATGAGCAGTTCTTC. This translates into CASSLPQGNYNEQFF. The rearrangement links TRBV28 to TRBJ2-1, with 7 bases aligning to TRBD1. V lost 3 bases, J lost 3 bases, and 5 bases stayed unmatched. The CDR3 is made up of 15 amino acids. Germline CDR1 is MDHEN and CDR2 is SYDVKM.

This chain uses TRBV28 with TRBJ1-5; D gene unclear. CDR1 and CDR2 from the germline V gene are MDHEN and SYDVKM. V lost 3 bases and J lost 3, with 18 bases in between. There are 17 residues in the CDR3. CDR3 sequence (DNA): TGTGCCAGCAGTTTGGTCCCAACAACAGTCTCCAATCAGCCCCAGCATTTT. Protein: CASSLVPTTVSNQPQHF.

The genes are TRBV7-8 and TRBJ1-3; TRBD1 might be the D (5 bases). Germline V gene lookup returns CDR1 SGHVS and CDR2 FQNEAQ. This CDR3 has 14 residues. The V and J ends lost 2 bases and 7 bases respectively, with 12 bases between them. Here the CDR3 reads CASSLSPGVNTIYF. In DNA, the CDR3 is TGTGCCAGCAGCTTATCACCGGGGGTCAACACCATATATTTT.

In DNA form, the CDR3 reads TGTGCCAGCAGCCGTAAATTGACTAATGAAAAACTGTTTTTT. It encodes CASSRKLTNEKLFF. The chain couples TRBV3-1 (or the pseudogene TRBV3-2) to TRBJ1-4; D unclear. The CDR3 has 14 residues. Germline CDR1 is LGHDT and CDR2 is YNNKEL (reference sequence). V gave up 4 bases and J gave up 2 bases, with 8 bases separating them.

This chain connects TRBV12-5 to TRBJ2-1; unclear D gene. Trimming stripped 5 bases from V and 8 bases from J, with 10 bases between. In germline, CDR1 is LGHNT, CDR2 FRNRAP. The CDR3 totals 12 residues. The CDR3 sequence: CASGPSDYEQFF. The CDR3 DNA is TGTGCTAGTGGTCCCTCAGATTATGAGCAGTTCTTC. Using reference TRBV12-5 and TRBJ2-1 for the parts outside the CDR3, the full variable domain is DARVTQTPRHKVTEMGQEVTMRCQPILGHNTVFWYRQTMMQGLELLAYFRNRAPLDDSGMPKDRFSAEMPDATLATLKIQPSEPRDSAVYFCASGPSDYEQFFGPGTRLTVL.

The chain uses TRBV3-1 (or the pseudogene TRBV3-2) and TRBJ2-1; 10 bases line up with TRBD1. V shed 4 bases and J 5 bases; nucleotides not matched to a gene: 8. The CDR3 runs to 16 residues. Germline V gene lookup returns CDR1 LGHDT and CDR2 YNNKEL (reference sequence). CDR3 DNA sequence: TGTGCCAGCAGCCCCCCGGGACAGGGGTTTCACAATGAGCAGTTCTTC. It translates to CASSPPGQGFHNEQFF.

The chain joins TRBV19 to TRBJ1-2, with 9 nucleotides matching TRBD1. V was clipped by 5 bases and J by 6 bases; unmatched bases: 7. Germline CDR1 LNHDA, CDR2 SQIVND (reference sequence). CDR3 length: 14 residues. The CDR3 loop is CASSPLRDRDGYTF. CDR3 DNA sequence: TGTGCCAGTAGTCCACTCCGGGACAGGGATGGCTACACCTTC.

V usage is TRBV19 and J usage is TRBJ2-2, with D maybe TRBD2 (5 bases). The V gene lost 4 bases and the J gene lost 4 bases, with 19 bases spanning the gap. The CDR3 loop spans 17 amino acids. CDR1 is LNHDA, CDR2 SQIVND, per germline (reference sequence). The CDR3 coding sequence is TGTGCCAGTAGTACCTGGGCGGGTCTAAGTGGCACCGGGGAGCTGTTTTTT. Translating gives CASSTWAGLSGTGELFF.

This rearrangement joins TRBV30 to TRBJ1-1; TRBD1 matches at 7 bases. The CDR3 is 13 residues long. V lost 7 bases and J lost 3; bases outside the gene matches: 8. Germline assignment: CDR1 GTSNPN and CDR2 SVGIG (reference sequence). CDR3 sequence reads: CASARQGYTEAFF. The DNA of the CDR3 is TGTGCCTCGGCGAGACAGGGCTACACTGAAGCTTTCTTT.

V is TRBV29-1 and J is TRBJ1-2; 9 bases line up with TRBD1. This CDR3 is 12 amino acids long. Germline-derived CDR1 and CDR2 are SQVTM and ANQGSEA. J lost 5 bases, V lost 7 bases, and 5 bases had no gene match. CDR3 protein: CSAGDREYGYTF. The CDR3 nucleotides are TGCAGCGCCGGGGACAGGGAATATGGCTACACCTTC.

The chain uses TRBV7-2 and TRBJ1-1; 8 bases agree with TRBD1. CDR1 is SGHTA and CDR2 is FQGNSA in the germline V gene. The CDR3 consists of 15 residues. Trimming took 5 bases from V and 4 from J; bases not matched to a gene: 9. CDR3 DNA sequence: TGTGCCAGCAGCCCAGACAGGGGTAGAATCACTGAAGCTTTCTTT. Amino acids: CASSPDRGRITEAFF.